These 19 T cell receptor beta chains came from one sample sequenced in a study of regulatory T cells in long-lasting Graves disease (dated by TCRdb to the early 2020s). What the time point label conveys for this sample: newly diagnosed GD, antithyroid drugs for less than 3 months. RNA was extracted from PBMCs in TRIzol for both TCR sequencing and RNA sequencing. The library was built by means of multiplex PCR. Sequenced using an Illumina HiSeq 4000. To build TCR beta libraries, CDR3 regions were amplified by Arm-PCR using iRepertoire HTBI primers. TCRdb reanalyzed the raw reads on its own, using fastp at Q25 for trimming and MiXCR for clone calling, and kept in-frame beta chains. Rows with one shared CDR3 protein collapse into an entry with the most common genes and DNA. The sample has more than 450,000 distinct CDR3 sequences on record, under 20% of them singletons. The top ten clones comprise over 9% of the sample.

These sequences were also reported in another study, on T cells in Graves' hyperthyroidism and ophthalmopathy.

Sample: peripheral blood mononuclear cells (PBMCs), taken at new diagnosis, from a patient treated with antithyroid drugs. These receptors were obtained from a man between 35 and 55 years old with Graves disease. Donor details come from another sample of the same person, matched by shared clones.

Turning to this clonotype: An end of the junction differs from the germline gene, which may be a read error. This chain joins TRBV14 and TRBJ2-1, with D unclear. This CDR3 is 11 amino acids long. CDR1 and CDR2 (germline): SGHDN, FVKESK. The CDR3 region has the DNA TGTGCCAGCAGCCAACTTGGAGTTAGGACCTTC. It is translated as CASSQLGVRTF.

Many counts were recorded for this clonotype. The CDR3 bases are TGTGCCAGCAGCGCCCGGACAGGGGTTTTCAACGAGCAGTACTTC. As protein: CASSARTGVFNEQYF. The J gene is TRBJ2-7, the V gene TRBV14; 9 bases fit TRBD1. J lost 5 bases, V lost 5 bases, and 10 bases had no gene match. The CDR3 contains 15 residues. Germline V gene sequence: CDR1 SGHDN, CDR2 FVKESK.

This chain connects TRBV29-1 to TRBJ1-3, with D perhaps matching TRBD1 (6 bases). Trimming pared 4 bases from V and 2 bases from J, leaving 12 bases between. CDR3 size: 14 residues. CDR1 SQVTM and CDR2 ANQGSEA come from the germline V gene. The CDR3 sequence: CSVVGAPTGNTIYF. CDR3 DNA sequence: TGCAGCGTTGTGGGGGCACCCACTGGAAACACCATATATTTT.

This clonotype was counted many times. The rearrangement links TRBV28 to TRBJ2-6; D remains unclear. Trimming took off 2 bases at V and 8 bases at J, with 10 bases between the two ends. There are 14 residues in the CDR3. Germline V gene data show CDR1 as MDHEN and CDR2 as SYDVKM. The CDR3 protein is CASSLRDPPNVLTF. CDR3 bases: TGTGCCAGCAGTTTACGAGACCCCCCCAACGTCCTGACTTTC.

This clonotype was counted many times. This chain uses TRBV3-1 with TRBJ1-1; possible D gene TRBD1, 6 bases. The germline V and J ends were trimmed by 4 bases and 0 bases, with 12 bases remaining between them. The length of the CDR3 is 15 residues. Germline-derived CDR1 and CDR2 are LGHDT and YNNKEL (reference sequence). CDR3 amino acids: CASSPHGGLNTEAFF. The CDR3 bases are TGTGCCAGCAGCCCTCATGGGGGGCTGAACACTGAAGCTTTCTTT.

This clonotype was counted a few times. This chain's CDR3 is CSARGSTSDNEQFF. The CDR3 nucleotides read TGCAGCGCCCGGGGTTCGACTAGCGACAATGAGCAGTTCTTC. J is TRBJ2-1 and V is TRBV29-1; 8 nucleotides line up with TRBD2. Germline lookup yields CDR1 SQVTM and CDR2 ANQGSEA. This CDR3 is 14 amino acids long. V shed 7 bases and J 5 bases; nucleotides not matched to a gene: 10.

This clonotype was counted ten times or more. This chain connects TRBV27 to TRBJ1-1; 7 nucleotides line up with TRBD1. Germline CDR1 reads MNHEY; CDR2 reads SMNVEV (reference sequence). This CDR3 is built from 14 residues. V trimming: 5 bases; J trimming: 1 base; junction bases outside the gene matches: 4. The CDR3 coding sequence is TGTGCCAGCAGTGTGGACAGGAAGAACACTGAAGCTTTCTTT. Translation: CASSVDRKNTEAFF.

This clonotype was seen once. A much bigger clone sits one base away, suggesting this may be a read error. This rearrangement joins TRBV4-1 to TRBJ2-3; 8 bases agree with TRBD2. The germline gives CDR1 MGHRA, CDR2 YSYEKL. This CDR3 has 16 amino acids. The CDR3 reads CASGQGHSGGTDTQYF. The CDR3, as DNA: TGTGCCAGCGGCCAAGGCCATAGCGGGGGCACAGATACGCAGTATTTT.

This clonotype was seen only a few times. The V gene is TRBV29-1, the J gene TRBJ2-7, with unresolved D. The CDR3 covers 11 residues. V dropped 2 bases and J dropped 2 bases, with 4 bases sitting between them. Per the germline V gene, CDR1 is SQVTM and CDR2 is ANQGSEA. CDR3 amino acids: CSVESPYEQYF. The CDR3, as DNA: TGCAGCGTTGAATCCCCCTACGAGCAGTACTTC.

This clonotype has ten or more counts. The chain has TRBV7-3 and TRBJ2-5; perhaps TRBD1 as D (6 bases). The V end lost 0 bases, the J end lost 5 bases, and 10 bases lay between the germline ends. The length of the CDR3 is 14 residues. From germline, CDR1 is SGHTA and CDR2 FQGTGA. The CDR3 protein is CASSLTGAWETQYF. CDR3 coding DNA: TGTGCCAGCAGCTTAACGGGGGCCTGGGAGACCCAGTACTTC.

The rearrangement joins TRBV9 to TRBJ2-1, with D perhaps matching TRBD2 (6 bases). The CDR3 is 15 residues long. V shed 4 bases and J shed 5 bases, with 16 bases lying between them. Germline V CDR1 and CDR2: SGDLS, YYNGEE. DNA of the CDR3: TGTGCCAGCAGCTCTCGACTAGTAGGCGACAATGAGCAGTTCTTC. As protein: CASSSRLVGDNEQFF.

The chain joins TRBV15 to TRBJ1-1, with TRBD1 matching over 12 bases. The germline V gene encodes CDR1 LNHNV and CDR2 YYDKDF (reference sequence). V lost 3 bases, J lost 4 bases, and 9 bases stayed unmatched. The CDR3 is made up of 17 amino acids. The DNA for the CDR3 is TGTGCCACCAGCAGGGGTCCGGGACAGGGGGCTCGCACTGAAGCTTTCTTT. The encoded protein is CATSRGPGQGARTEAFF.

This chain joins TRBV29-1 and TRBJ2-7; 9 positions agree with TRBD2. Per the germline V gene, CDR1 is SQVTM and CDR2 is ANQGSEA. The CDR3 covers 12 residues. Losses at the gene ends were 6 bases for V and 6 bases for J; bases not matched to a gene: 6. CDR3 coding DNA: TGCAGCGTGGCCGGGACTAGCTCCGAGCAGTACTTC. It specifies CSVAGTSSEQYF.

The chain has TRBV5-5 and TRBJ1-2; D is possibly TRBD1 (6 bases). With 0 bases removed from V and 8 bases from J, the gap between germline ends came to 11 bases. This CDR3 has 13 residues. The germline gives CDR1 SGHKS, CDR2 YYEKEE (reference sequence). The CDR3 region has the DNA TGTGCCAGCAGCTTGGGAGGGGGAGCCGGCTACACCTTC. This codes for CASSLGGGAGYTF.

This chain joins TRBV20-1 and TRBJ2-1, with TRBD1 identical over 9 bases. In germline, CDR1 is DFQATT, CDR2 SNEGSKA (reference sequence). With 5 bases clipped from V and 5 bases from J, the junction kept 7 bases outside the gene matches. The CDR3 runs 14 residues. The CDR3 DNA reads as TGCAGTGCTCCCGGGACAGGGAACCACAATGAGCAGTTCTTC. This encodes CSAPGTGNHNEQFF.

The J gene is TRBJ2-1, the V gene TRBV5-1; 10 bases align to TRBD2. Trimming removed 7 bases from V and 7 bases from J; junction bases left unmatched: 11. The germline V gene has CDR1 SGHRS and CDR2 YFSETQ. The CDR3 length is 15 residues. The CDR3 DNA sequence: TGCGCCAGCCACCTGGATAGCGGGAGGCTAAATGAGCAGTTCTTC. Its translation is CASHLDSGRLNEQFF. Full variable domain (outside the CDR3, taken from reference TRBV5-1 and TRBJ2-1): KAGVTQTPRYLIKTRGQQVTLSCSPISGHRSVSWYQQTPGQGLQFLFEYFSETQRNKGNFPGRFSGRQFSNSRSEMNVSTLELGDSALYLCASHLDSGRLNEQFFGPGTRLTVL.

In its sample, this clonotype was seen many times. The chain couples TRBV28 to TRBJ1-1; TRBD1 might be the D (5 bases). Germline CDR1 MDHEN, CDR2 SYDVKM. The CDR3 has 16 residues. Trimming left V 2 bases short and J 5 bases short, with 18 bases between. The CDR3 DNA sequence: TGTGCCAGCAGTTTAGGGACCCCGGGGGGGGAGACTGAAGCTTTCTTT. Protein product: CASSLGTPGGETEAFF.

This clonotype was counted many times. The chain has TRBV15 and TRBJ2-1, with 7 bases identical to TRBD1. The trim removed 6 bases at V and 5 bases at J, leaving 10 bases unmatched. Germline CDR1 and CDR2: LNHNV and YYDKDF (reference sequence). The CDR3 has 15 amino acids. The CDR3 nucleotides are TGTGCCACCAGTCCACGGGACAGACCGGACAATGAGCAGTTCTTC. It specifies CATSPRDRPDNEQFF.

This clonotype was seen at least ten times. This rearrangement joins TRBV20-1 to TRBJ2-5, with TRBD2 matching over 8 bases. This CDR3 is built from 15 residues. The V gene's germline CDR1 is DFQATT and CDR2 SNEGSKA (reference sequence). Germline trimming cut 7 bases from V and 0 bases from J; bases unmatched to any gene: 10. CDR3 bases: TGCAGTGGCAGCCGTGATAGCGGGAACCAAGAGACCCAGTACTTC. The encoded protein is CSGSRDSGNQETQYF.